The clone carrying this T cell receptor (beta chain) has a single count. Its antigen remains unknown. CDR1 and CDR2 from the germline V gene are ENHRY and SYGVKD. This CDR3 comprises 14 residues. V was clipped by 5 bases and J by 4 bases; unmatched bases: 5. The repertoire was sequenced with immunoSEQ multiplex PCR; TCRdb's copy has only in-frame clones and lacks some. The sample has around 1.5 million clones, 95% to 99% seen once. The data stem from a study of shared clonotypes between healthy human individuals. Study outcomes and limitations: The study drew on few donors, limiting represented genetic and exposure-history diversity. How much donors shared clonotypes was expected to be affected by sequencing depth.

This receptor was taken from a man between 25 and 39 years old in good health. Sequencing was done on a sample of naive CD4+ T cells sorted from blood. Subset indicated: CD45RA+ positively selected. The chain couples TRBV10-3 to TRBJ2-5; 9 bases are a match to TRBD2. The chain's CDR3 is CAISIAGAGETQYF. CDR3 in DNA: TGTGCCATCAGTATAGCGGGAGCCGGAGAGACCCAGTACTTC.